Listed here is a single T cell receptor beta chain. The data stem from a study of CD8 T cells in Susac syndrome. RNA, at roughly 0.45 to 1 ug, was reverse transcribed with random hexamers. MiXCR, run by TCRdb on the immunoSEQ multiplex PCR reads, gives a single entry per CDR3 protein. This table holds approximately 170,000 distinct CDR3 sequences, roughly 94% found once. Sequencing was done on a sample of CD4+ T cells from PBMCs. This clonotype was obtained from a human donor with multiple sclerosis.

This chain's CDR3 is CASSQDGGGSNWELFF. CDR3 bases: TGTGCCAGCAGCCAAGATGGGGGCGGGAGTAACTGGGAGCTGTTTTTT. This chain links TRBV3-1 with TRBJ2-2, with a weak D call TRBD2 (7 bases). V was shortened by 0 bases and J by 9 bases, with 17 bases between the two germline ends. Germline CDR1 is LGHDT and CDR2 is YNNKEL (reference sequence). The CDR3 is 16 amino acids.